This passage covers 20 T cell receptor beta chains from one sample sequenced in a study of memory CD8 T cells in hepatitis C reinfection. Clones were sequenced by immunoSEQ multiplex PCR, and TCRdb holds only the in-frame ones, with some missing. Seen here are about 50,000 clones, roughly nine tenths observed once, and the top ten hold roughly 0.7%. Time point given: late/post reinfection, 12 to 24 weeks after detection. The sorted cells went straight to TCR sequencing with no prior in vitro expansion. Sample: naive CD8+ T cells sorted from blood. All receptors derive from a man between 18 and 29 years old with hepatitis C virus infection.

This chain joins TRBV6-5 and TRBJ2-3, with 11 nucleotides matching TRBD2. Germline V gene lookup returns CDR1 MNHEY and CDR2 SVGAGI. The CDR3 length is 16 residues. V trimming: 4 bases; J trimming: 5 bases; junction bases outside the gene matches: 8. CDR3 sequence (DNA): TGTGCCAGCAGTTCCCAACTAGCGGGAGATGGAGATACGCAGTATTTT. Its protein is CASSSQLAGDGDTQYF.

This sequence joins TRBV6-6 and TRBJ2-7; 7 bases line up with TRBD1. The CDR3 covers 16 residues. Trimming removed 2 bases from V and 3 bases from J; junction bases left unmatched: 10. Germline CDR1 MNHNY, CDR2 SVGAGI (reference sequence). The CDR3 DNA is TGTGCCAGCAGTTACGATCCAACAGGGGACATCTACGAGCAGTACGTC. Encoded protein: CASSYDPTGDIYEQYV.

The chain couples TRBV28 to TRBJ2-3, with TRBD2 identical over 8 bases. The V gene end was trimmed by 6 bases and the J gene end by 4 bases; junction bases not matched to a gene: 18. CDR1 and CDR2 (germline): MDHEN, SYDVKM. This CDR3 has 18 residues. The CDR3 DNA is TGTGCCAGCAGACTCGGAAGAGCGGGAGTTGGTGGTCCAGATACGCAGTATTTT. Translating it yields CASRLGRAGVGGPDTQYF. Full variable domain (rest looked up from reference TRBV28 and TRBJ2-3): DVKVTQSSRYLVKRTGEKVFLECVQDMDHENMFWYRQDPGLGLRLIYFSYDVKMKEKGDIPEGYSVSREKKERFSLILESASTNQTSMYLCASRLGRAGVGGPDTQYFGPGTRLTVL.

The chain recombines TRBV28 with TRBJ1-1; TRBD1 aligns across 8 bases. There are 15 residues in the CDR3. Per the germline V gene, CDR1 is MDHEN and CDR2 is SYDVKM. Trimming removed 7 bases from V and 5 bases from J; junction bases left unmatched: 12. The DNA for the CDR3 is TGTGCCAGCAACGCTAACCGACAGGGGTGGACTGAAGCTTTCTTT. Its translation: CASNANRQGWTEAFF.

The J gene is TRBJ2-2, the V gene TRBV29-1, with unresolved D. The CDR3 has 13 residues. Germline CDR1 is SQVTM and CDR2 is ANQGSEA. Between the trimmed V and J ends, which lost 4 bases and 5 bases, there was a span of 11 bases. The CDR3 here is CSVGAEVTGELFF. As DNA, the CDR3 is TGCAGCGTTGGCGCTGAGGTTACCGGGGAGCTGTTTTTT.

The rearrangement joins TRBV2 to TRBJ2-5, with D perhaps TRBD1 (7 bases). Germline V gene sequence: CDR1 SNHLY, CDR2 FYNNEI. V lost 1 base, J lost 5 bases, and 20 bases lay in between. The CDR3 has 17 residues. The CDR3 DNA sequence: TGTGCCAGCAGTGAAGTTGGAGGGGGCGCCCCAAGGGAGACCCAGTACTTC. Encoded protein: CASSEVGGGAPRETQYF. Full variable domain (rest looked up from reference TRBV2 and TRBJ2-5): EPEVTQTPSHQVTQMGQEVILRCVPISNHLYFYWYRQILGQKVEFLVSFYNNEISEKSEIFDDQFSVERPDGSNFTLKIRSTKLEDSAMYFCASSEVGGGAPRETQYFGPGTRLLVL.

The genes are TRBV2 and TRBJ2-7; D remains ambiguous. Germline values: CDR1 SNHLY, CDR2 FYNNEI. There are 13 residues in the CDR3. The V and J ends lost 7 bases and 4 bases respectively, with 14 bases between them. The CDR3 DNA sequence: TGTGCCAGCAAGCTGAAGCAGGAATACGAGCAGTACTTC. Residues: CASKLKQEYEQYF.

This chain joins TRBV4-1 and TRBJ2-1, with a possible D match to TRBD2 (5 bases). Germline V gene sequence: CDR1 MGHRA, CDR2 YSYEKL. The CDR3 has 16 amino acids. V was trimmed by 4 bases and J by 7 bases, leaving 20 bases between them. The CDR3 bases are TGCGCCAGCAGCCCAATGGGATCGGGGTCAGTAAATGAGCAGTTCTTC. Its protein is CASSPMGSGSVNEQFF.

The chain is built from TRBV4-3 and TRBJ2-7, with 9 bases fitting TRBD2. From germline, CDR1 is LGHNA and CDR2 YSLEER. The CDR3 contains 15 residues. V shed 0 bases, J shed 4 bases, and the junction held 4 bases outside the gene matches. CDR3 nucleotides: TGCGCCAGCAGCCAAGATGGGCTAGCGGGGTACGAGCAGTACGTC. This sequence encodes CASSQDGLAGYEQYV.

The genes are TRBV7-9 and TRBJ1-1; no clear D gene. Germline V CDR1 and CDR2: SEHNR, FQNEAQ (reference sequence). V was pared by 1 base and J by 8 bases, with 11 bases between. The CDR3 is made up of 13 amino acids. CDR3 in amino acids: CASSLESRREAFF. CDR3 in DNA: TGTGCCAGCAGCTTAGAATCAAGGAGAGAAGCTTTCTTT.

This chain links TRBV28 with TRBJ2-1, with TRBD1 identical over 7 bases. This CDR3 region has 14 residues. Losses at the gene ends were 2 bases for V and 7 bases for J; bases not matched to a gene: 5. The V gene's germline CDR1 is MDHEN and CDR2 SYDVKM. CDR3 loop: CASSLTQGRNEQFF. As DNA, the CDR3 is TGTGCCAGCAGTTTAACACAGGGGCGGAATGAGCAGTTCTTC.

This chain connects TRBV4-1 to TRBJ2-1; 9 bases map to TRBD1. Germline values: CDR1 MGHRA, CDR2 YSYEKL. The V and J ends lost 3 bases and 4 bases, in that order; junction bases with no gene match: 7. The CDR3 loop spans 16 amino acids. The CDR3 is CASSQAGTGLYNEQFF. Written as DNA, the CDR3 is TGCGCCAGCAGCCAGGCCGGGACAGGGTTATACAATGAGCAGTTCTTC.

V usage is TRBV6-1 and J usage is TRBJ1-3; tentative D call: TRBD1 (5 bases). Trimming removed 1 base at V and 1 base at J, with 11 bases between. Germline CDR1 is MNHNS and CDR2 is SASEGT. The CDR3 sequence is 16 residues long. CDR3 region: CASSEEGKGSGNTIYF. DNA of the CDR3: TGTGCCAGCAGTGAAGAGGGGAAGGGTTCTGGAAACACCATATATTTT.

The chain recombines TRBV4-1 with TRBJ2-1; the match to TRBD2 covers 16 bases. Per the germline V gene, CDR1 is MGHRA and CDR2 is YSYEKL. V lost 5 bases, J lost 8 bases, and 3 bases stayed unmatched. The CDR3 is made up of 15 amino acids. This CDR3 is CASSKGLAGGDEQFF. CDR3 coding DNA: TGCGCCAGCAGCAAGGGACTAGCGGGAGGGGATGAGCAGTTCTTC.

The V gene is TRBV5-5, the J gene TRBJ2-4, with TRBD2 matching 10 bases. V dropped 0 bases and J dropped 3; count of bases not matched to a gene: 3. Germline V gives CDR1 SGHKS, CDR2 YYEKEE (reference sequence). This CDR3 is built from 16 residues. CDR3 amino acids: CASSLDWTSGKNIQYF. The CDR3 DNA sequence: TGTGCCAGCAGCTTGGATTGGACTAGCGGCAAAAACATTCAGTACTTC.

The gene calls are TRBV15 and TRBJ2-3, with D perhaps matching TRBD1 (6 bases). The CDR3 is made up of 20 amino acids. V was shortened by 0 bases and J by 10 bases, with 32 bases between the two germline ends. CDR1 is LNHNV and CDR2 is YYDKDF in the germline V gene (reference sequence). Here the CDR3 reads CATSRDRAGSTLQDRFAQYF. The CDR3, as DNA: TGTGCCACCAGCAGAGATCGAGCAGGGTCCACCCTTCAGGACAGATTCGCGCAGTATTTT.

The chain employs TRBV7-9 and TRBJ2-5; 7 bases line up with TRBD2. The CDR3 is made up of 13 amino acids. CDR1 SEHNR and CDR2 FQNEAQ come from the germline V gene (reference sequence). Trimming cost V 3 bases and J 2 bases; bases outside gene matches: 0. This CDR3 is CASSFGGQETQYF. As DNA, the CDR3 is TGTGCCAGCAGCTTCGGGGGGCAAGAGACCCAGTACTTC. The full variable domain, with the rest looked up from reference TRBV7-9 and TRBJ2-5, is DTGVSQNPRHKITKRGQNVTFRCDPISEHNRLYWYRQTLGQGPEFLTYFQNEAQLEKSRLLSDRFSAERPKGSFSTLEIQRTEQGDSAMYLCASSFGGQETQYFGPGTRLLVL.

The gene calls are TRBV27 and TRBJ1-5; tentatively, D is TRBD1 (6 bases). Trimming pared 5 bases from V and 6 bases from J, leaving 14 bases between. From germline, CDR1 is MNHEY and CDR2 SMNVEV (reference sequence). This CDR3 is 14 amino acids long. The CDR3 DNA reads TGTGCCAGCAGTCAATACAGGGTTTCTCAGCCCCAGCATTTT. Translation gives CASSQYRVSQPQHF.

V usage is TRBV19 and J usage is TRBJ1-4; the D gene is possibly TRBD1 (6 bases). Germline CDR1 reads LNHDA; CDR2 reads SQIVND (reference sequence). The CDR3 is 15 amino acids. V was cut by 6 bases and J by 3 bases, with 14 bases left in between. CDR3 region: CASSIPGHSNEKLFF. Written as DNA, the CDR3 is TGTGCCAGTAGCATACCGGGACACTCTAATGAAAAACTGTTTTTT.

The rearrangement uses TRBV9 and TRBJ2-1; D possibly corresponds to TRBD1 (5 bases). The CDR3 contains 13 residues. V lost 0 bases and J 4 bases, leaving 5 bases between the germline ends. Germline loops: CDR1 SGDLS, CDR2 YYNGEE. In DNA, the CDR3 is TGTGCCAGCAGCGTAGCAGGGTACAATGAGCAGTTCTTC. It is translated as CASSVAGYNEQFF.